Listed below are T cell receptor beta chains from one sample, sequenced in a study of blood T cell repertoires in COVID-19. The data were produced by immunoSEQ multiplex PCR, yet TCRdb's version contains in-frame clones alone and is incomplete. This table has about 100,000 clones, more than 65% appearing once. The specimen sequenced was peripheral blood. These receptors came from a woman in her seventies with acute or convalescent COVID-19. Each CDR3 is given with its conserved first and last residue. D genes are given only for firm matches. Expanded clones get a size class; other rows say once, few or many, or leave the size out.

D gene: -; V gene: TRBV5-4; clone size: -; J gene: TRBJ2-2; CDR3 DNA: TGTGCCAGCAGCTTAACTCAGGCTTGGACCGGGGAGCTGTTTTTT; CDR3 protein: CASSLTQAWTGELFF
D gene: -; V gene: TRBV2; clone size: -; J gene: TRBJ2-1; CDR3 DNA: TGTGCCAGCAGTCTTAGGGGGGGGCCGAGCTCCTACAATGAGCAGTTCTTC; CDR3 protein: CASSLRGGPSSYNEQFF
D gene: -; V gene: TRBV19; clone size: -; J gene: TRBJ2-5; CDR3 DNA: TGTGCCAGTAGTCTTTTGACTGCGCAAGAGACCCAGTACTTC; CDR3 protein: CASSLLTAQETQYF
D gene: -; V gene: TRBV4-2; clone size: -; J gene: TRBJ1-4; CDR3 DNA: TGTGCCAGCAGCCAAGGCCAGGAAAAACTGTTTTTT; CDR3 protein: CASSQGQEKLFF
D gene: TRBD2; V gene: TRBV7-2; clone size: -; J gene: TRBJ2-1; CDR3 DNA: TGTGCCAGCAGCTCATTCTCGCGGGGGGATTTGAATGAGCAGTTCTTC; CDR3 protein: CASSSFSRGDLNEQFF
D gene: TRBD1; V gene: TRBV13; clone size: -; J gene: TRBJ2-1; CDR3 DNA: TGTGCCAGCAGCTCCTACACGACCGGGACAGGGGGCTTCAATGAGCAGTTCTTC; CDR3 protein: CASSSYTTGTGGFNEQFF
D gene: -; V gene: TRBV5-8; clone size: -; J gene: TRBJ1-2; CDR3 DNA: TGTGCCAGCATGTTTGAGGGTAACTATGGCTACACCTTC; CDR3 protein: CASMFEGNYGYTF
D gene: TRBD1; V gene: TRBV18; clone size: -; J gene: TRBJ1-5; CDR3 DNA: TGTGCCAGCTCCAATCCGGGACAGGGGTTTCAGCCCCAGCATTTT; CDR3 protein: CASSNPGQGFQPQHF
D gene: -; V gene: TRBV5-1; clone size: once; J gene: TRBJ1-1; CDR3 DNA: TGCGCCAGCAGACTCGGGGGAGGGAACACTGAAGCTTTCTTT; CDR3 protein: CASRLGGGNTEAFF
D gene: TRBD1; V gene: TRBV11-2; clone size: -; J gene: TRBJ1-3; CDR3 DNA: TGTGCCAGCAGCTGGACAGGCTCTGGAAACACCATATATTTT; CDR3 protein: CASSWTGSGNTIYF
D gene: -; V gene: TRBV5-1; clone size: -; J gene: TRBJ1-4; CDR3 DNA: TGCGCCAGCAGCCCCACCGGGACCGGGGGTGTAAAACTGTTTTTT; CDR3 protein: CASSPTGTGGVKLFF
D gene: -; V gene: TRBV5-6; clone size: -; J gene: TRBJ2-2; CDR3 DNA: TGTGCCAGCAGGCCGCTGAGCACCGGGGAGCTGTTTTTT; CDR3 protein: CASRPLSTGELFF
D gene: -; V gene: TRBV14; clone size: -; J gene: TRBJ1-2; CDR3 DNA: TGTGCCAGCAGCCAAGTAAACAGCTATGGCTACACCTTC; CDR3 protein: CASSQVNSYGYTF
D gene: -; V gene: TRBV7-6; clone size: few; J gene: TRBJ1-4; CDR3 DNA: TGTGCCAGCGCCCAATCTGAAACAGTTGGTGAAAAACTGTTTTTT; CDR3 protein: CASAQSETVGEKLFF
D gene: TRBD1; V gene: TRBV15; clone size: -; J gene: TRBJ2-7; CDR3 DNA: TGTGCCACCAGCAGAGGGGGGACAGGGTTCTACGAGCAGTACTTC; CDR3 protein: CATSRGGTGFYEQYF
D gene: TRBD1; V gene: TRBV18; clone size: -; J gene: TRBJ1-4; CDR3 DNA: TGTGCCAGCTCAACAGGGGGATCTTCTAATGAAAAACTGTTTTTT; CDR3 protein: CASSTGGSSNEKLFF
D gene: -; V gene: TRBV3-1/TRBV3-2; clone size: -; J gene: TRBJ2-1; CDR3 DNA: TGTGCCAGCAGCCGGACGGGAGAGCAGTTCTTC; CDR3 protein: CASSRTGEQFF
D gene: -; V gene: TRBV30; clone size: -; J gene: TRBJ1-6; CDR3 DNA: TGTGCCTGGAGGGCCGGGATAGGGAGTTCACCCCTCCACTTT; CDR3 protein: CAWRAGIGSSPLHF
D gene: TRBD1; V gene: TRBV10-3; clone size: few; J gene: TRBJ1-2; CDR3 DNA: TGTGCCATCAGACCCCATGGAGGGGGCAGTGGCTACACCTTC; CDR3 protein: CAIRPHGGGSGYTF
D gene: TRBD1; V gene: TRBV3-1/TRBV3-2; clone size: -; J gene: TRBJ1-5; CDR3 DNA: TGTGCCAGCAGCCCTACCATACAGGGGGGCAATCAGCCCCAGCATTTT; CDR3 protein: CASSPTIQGGNQPQHF
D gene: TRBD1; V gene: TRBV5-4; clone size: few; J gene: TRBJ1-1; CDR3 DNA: TGTGCCAGCAGCTACGGGACAGGGCGTACTGAAGCTTTCTTT; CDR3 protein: CASSYGTGRTEAFF
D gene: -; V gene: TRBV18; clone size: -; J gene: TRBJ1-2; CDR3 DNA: TGTGCCAGCTCACAGACGGAGAACTATGGCTACACCTTC; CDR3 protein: CASSQTENYGYTF
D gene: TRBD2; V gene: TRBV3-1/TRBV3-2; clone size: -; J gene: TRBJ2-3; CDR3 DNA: TGTGCCAGCAGCCAAGAGCTAGCGGGGGGCTTCACAGATACGCAGTATTTT; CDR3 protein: CASSQELAGGFTDTQYF